This T cell receptor (beta chain) was sequenced in a study of blood T cell repertoires in COVID-19. Study-level information: Nucleic acid was either cDNA or gDNA, and it came from T cells, B-cell-depleted T cells, or PBMCs.

As handled by the study authors: The assay estimated nucleated cells by amplifying reference gene primers. Clones were sequenced by immunoSEQ multiplex PCR, and TCRdb holds only the in-frame ones, with some missing. The DNA gave D and trimming, while V, J and clone size come from that table. This sample has roughly 120,000 clones, with approximately 84% found just once. Germline V gene sequence: CDR1 SGHRS, CDR2 YFSETQ. This CDR3 has 14 residues. Trimming left V 0 bases short and J 0 bases short, with 7 bases between. The table lists this clone with a count of one. Sequencing was done on a sample of peripheral blood. The receptor comes from a man aged 70 or older with acute or convalescent COVID-19. This chain links TRBV5-1 with TRBJ2-7, with D possibly matching TRBD1 (5 bases). CDR3 DNA sequence: TGCGCCAGCAGCTTGGGCAGGGACTCCTACGAGCAGTACTTC. Translated, it gives CASSLGRDSYEQYF.